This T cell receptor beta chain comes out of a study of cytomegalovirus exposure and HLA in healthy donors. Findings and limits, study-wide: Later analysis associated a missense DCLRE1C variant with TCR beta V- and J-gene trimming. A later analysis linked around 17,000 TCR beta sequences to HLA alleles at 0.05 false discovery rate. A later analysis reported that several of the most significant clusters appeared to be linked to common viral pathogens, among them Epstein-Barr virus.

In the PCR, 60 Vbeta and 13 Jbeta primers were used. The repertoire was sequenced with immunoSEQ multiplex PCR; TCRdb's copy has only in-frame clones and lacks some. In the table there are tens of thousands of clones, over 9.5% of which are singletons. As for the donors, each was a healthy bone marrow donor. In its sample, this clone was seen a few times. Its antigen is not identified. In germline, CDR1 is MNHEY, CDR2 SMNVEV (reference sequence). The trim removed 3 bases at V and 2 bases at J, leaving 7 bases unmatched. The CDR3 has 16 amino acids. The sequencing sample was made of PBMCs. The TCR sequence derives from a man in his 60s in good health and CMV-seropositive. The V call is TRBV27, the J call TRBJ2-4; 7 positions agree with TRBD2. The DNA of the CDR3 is TGTGCCAGCAGTTTGGATCTAGCGGCCTCCAAAAACATTCAGTACTTC. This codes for CASSLDLAASKNIQYF.